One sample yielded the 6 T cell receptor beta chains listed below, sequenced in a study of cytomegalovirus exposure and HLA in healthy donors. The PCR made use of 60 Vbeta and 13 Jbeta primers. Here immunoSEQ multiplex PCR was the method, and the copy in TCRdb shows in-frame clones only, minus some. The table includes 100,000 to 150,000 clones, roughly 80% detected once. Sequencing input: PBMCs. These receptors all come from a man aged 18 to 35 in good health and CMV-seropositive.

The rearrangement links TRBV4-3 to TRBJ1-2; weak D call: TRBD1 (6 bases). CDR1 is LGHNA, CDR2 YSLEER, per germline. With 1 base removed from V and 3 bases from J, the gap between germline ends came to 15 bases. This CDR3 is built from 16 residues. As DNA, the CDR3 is TGCGCCAGCAGCCAAGGGTCCACAGGGCTGGACTATGGCTACACCTTC. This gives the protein CASSQGSTGLDYGYTF.

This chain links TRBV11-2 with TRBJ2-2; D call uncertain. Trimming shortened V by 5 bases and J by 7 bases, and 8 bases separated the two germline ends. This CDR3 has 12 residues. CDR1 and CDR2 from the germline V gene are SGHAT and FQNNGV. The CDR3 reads CASSPHGGELFF. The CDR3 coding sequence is TGTGCCAGCAGCCCCCACGGCGGGGAGCTGTTTTTT.

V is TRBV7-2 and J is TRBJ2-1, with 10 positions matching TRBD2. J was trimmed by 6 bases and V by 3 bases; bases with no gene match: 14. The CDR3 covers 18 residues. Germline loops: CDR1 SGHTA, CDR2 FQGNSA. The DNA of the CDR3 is TGTGCCAGCAGCTTGCTAGCGGGAGAAATCTGGGTAAGCAATGAGCAGTTCTTC. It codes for CASSLLAGEIWVSNEQFF.

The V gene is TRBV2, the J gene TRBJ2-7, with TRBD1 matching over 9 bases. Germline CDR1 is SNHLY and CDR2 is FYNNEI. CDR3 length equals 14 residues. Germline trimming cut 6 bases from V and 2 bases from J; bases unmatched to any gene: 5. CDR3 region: CASRQQGATYEQYF. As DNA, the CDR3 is TGTGCCAGCAGACAACAGGGGGCCACCTACGAGCAGTACTTC.

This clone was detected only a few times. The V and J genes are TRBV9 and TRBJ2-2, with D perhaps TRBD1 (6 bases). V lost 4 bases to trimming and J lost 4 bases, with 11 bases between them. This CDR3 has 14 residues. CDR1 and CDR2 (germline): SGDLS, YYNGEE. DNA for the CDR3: TGTGCCAGCAGCCTGGACAGCGGCACCGGGGAGCTGTTTTTT. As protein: CASSLDSGTGELFF.

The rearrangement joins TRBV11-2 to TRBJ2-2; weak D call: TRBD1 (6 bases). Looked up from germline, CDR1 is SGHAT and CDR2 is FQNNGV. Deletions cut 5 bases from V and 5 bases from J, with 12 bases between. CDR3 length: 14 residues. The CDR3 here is CASSLGTRTGELFF. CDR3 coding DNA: TGTGCCAGCAGCCTCGGGACACGGACCGGGGAGCTGTTTTTT.